What follows are 15 T cell receptor beta chains derived from one specimen sequenced in a study of T cells in Graves' hyperthyroidism and ophthalmopathy. Template material for amplifying TCR beta CDR3 regions consisted of RNA transcripts. Primed by the HTBI set, a first-round RT-PCR was run on the TCR CDR3. TCRdb recomputed calls from the multiplex PCR reads with MiXCR, one row per CDR3 protein. In the table there are some 600,000 distinct CDR3 sequences, roughly 14% of which are singletons. Material for sequencing was blood. Receptor source: a woman in her twenties or thirties with Graves' hyperthyroidism that later progressed to Graves' ophthalmopathy.

V usage is TRBV14 and J usage is TRBJ2-7; 13 nucleotides line up with TRBD2. The germline V gene has CDR1 SGHDN and CDR2 FVKESK. The CDR3 has 16 amino acids. J gave up 4 bases and V 2 bases, and 5 bases lay outside the gene matches. The CDR3 region has the DNA TGTGCCAGCAGCCAATTTGGACTAGCGGGAGTATACGAGCAGTACTTC. Its translation is CASSQFGLAGVYEQYF.

This chain connects TRBV14 to TRBJ2-2; D ambiguous. The germline gives CDR1 SGHDN, CDR2 FVKESK. The V end lost 10 bases, the J end lost 1 base, and 10 bases lay between the germline ends. The CDR3 sequence is 13 residues long. The CDR3 bases are TGTGCCACGAGCTGGGGGAACACCGGGGAGCTGTTTTTT. Protein sequence: CATSWGNTGELFF.

This clonotype was counted at least ten times. V and J are TRBV11-3 and TRBJ2-7, with 7 bases aligning to TRBD1. In germline, CDR1 is SGHNT, CDR2 YENEEA. The J segment lost 4 bases and the V segment lost 1 base, leaving 13 bases of the junction unmatched. This CDR3 is 17 amino acids long. CDR3 residues: CASSLGDRASMRYEQYF. In DNA form, the CDR3 reads TGTGCCAGCAGCTTAGGAGACAGGGCTTCAATGAGGTACGAGCAGTACTTC.

This clonotype was observed a handful of times. This sequence joins TRBV10-3 and TRBJ2-7, with TRBD2 matching 14 bases. The CDR3 runs 16 residues. The V and J ends lost 4 bases and 5 bases, in that order; junction bases with no gene match: 7. Germline CDR1 is ENHRY and CDR2 is SYGVKD. In nucleotides, the CDR3 is TGTGCCATCAGTGGGTCCACGGGACTAGCGGGAGACGAGCAGTACTTC. Translated: CAISGSTGLAGDEQYF.

This clonotype was counted a few times. This chain connects TRBV7-8 to TRBJ1-5; D gene unclear. Germline V CDR1 and CDR2: SGHVS, FQNEAQ. CDR3 length: 14 amino acids. Trimming cost V 4 bases and J 3 bases, with 10 bases left between them. In nucleotides, the CDR3 is TGTGCCAGCAGCTCGATCCGGGTCAATCAGCCCCAGCATTTT. Its protein is CASSSIRVNQPQHF.

The rearrangement links TRBV7-9 to TRBJ2-5; D perhaps matches TRBD1 (6 bases). The CDR3 has 15 residues. Per germline, CDR1 SEHNR and CDR2 FQNEAQ (reference sequence). V was cut by 0 bases and J by 5 bases, with 13 bases left in between. The CDR3 is CASSLARPTGETQYF. CDR3 DNA sequence: TGTGCCAGCAGCTTAGCGAGACCTACAGGGGAGACCCAGTACTTC.

This clonotype has a count of ten or more. This chain uses TRBV6-2 or TRBV6-3 with TRBJ1-5, with D possibly matching TRBD1 (5 bases). Per the germline V gene, CDR1 is MNHEY and CDR2 is SVGEGT. The CDR3 sequence is 15 residues long. V lost 6 bases and J 5 bases, leaving 17 bases between the germline ends. CDR3 in amino acids: CASRRTIRADQPQHF. The CDR3, as DNA: TGTGCCAGCAGAAGAACCATCAGGGCAGATCAGCCCCAGCATTTT.

This clonotype was found many times. V is TRBV12-5 and J is TRBJ1-1, with TRBD1 as a possible D gene (5 bases). V was shortened by 10 bases and J by 0 bases, with 12 bases between the two germline ends. The V gene's germline CDR1 is LGHNT and CDR2 FRNRAP. This CDR3 has 13 residues. CDR3 nucleotide sequence: TGTGCTATGCAGGGAGCGATGAACACTGAAGCTTTCTTT. It yields the protein CAMQGAMNTEAFF.

Ten or more counts support this clonotype. The V call is TRBV6-2 or TRBV6-3, the J call TRBJ1-2, with D uncertain. Trimming stripped 6 bases from V and 3 bases from J, with 11 bases between. CDR3 length equals 13 residues. Germline CDR1 is MNHEY and CDR2 is SVGEGT. For the CDR3, the DNA is TGTGCCAGCAGACTCACAGAGGACTATGGCTACACCTTC. It yields the protein CASRLTEDYGYTF.

CDR3: CASRVRADTGELFF. The CDR3 DNA follows: TGTGCCAGCAGGGTCAGAGCGGACACCGGGGAGCTGTTTTTT. The J gene is TRBJ2-2, the V gene TRBV12-3 or TRBV12-4, with D possibly matching TRBD2 (5 bases). This CDR3 contains 14 residues. Trimming stripped 6 bases from V and 3 bases from J, with 11 bases between.

This clonotype was seen only a few times. The chain recombines TRBV6-2 or TRBV6-3 with TRBJ2-3, with D perhaps given as TRBD1 or TRBD2 (5 bases each). CDR1 and CDR2 (germline): MNHEY, SVGEGT. V dropped 11 bases and J dropped 2 bases, with 14 bases sitting between them. This CDR3 contains 13 residues. The CDR3 loop is CAGGRGPTDTQYF. CDR3 nucleotides: TGTGCCGGGGGACGAGGGCCCACAGATACGCAGTATTTT.

This clonotype showed up many times. This CDR3 is CATSGLDSNQPQHF. The CDR3 DNA reads TGTGCCACCAGTGGCCTGGATAGCAATCAGCCCCAGCATTTT. V is TRBV24-1 and J is TRBJ1-5; no reliable D call. Per germline, CDR1 KGHDR and CDR2 SFDVKD. V lost 5 bases to trimming and J lost 0 bases, with 7 bases between them. This CDR3 comprises 14 residues.

Many counts were recorded for this clonotype. The chain joins TRBV6-2 or TRBV6-3 to TRBJ2-5, with D possibly called TRBD1 or TRBD2 (6 bases each). V was shortened by 0 bases and J by 3 bases, with 11 bases between the two germline ends. CDR1 MNHEY and CDR2 SVGEGT come from the germline V gene. CDR3 length: 15 residues. The CDR3 loop reads CASSYSTGGEETQYF. The CDR3 region has the DNA TGTGCCAGCAGTTACTCGACCGGGGGCGAAGAGACCCAGTACTTC.

This clonotype was seen ten or more times. The genes are TRBV12-3 or TRBV12-4 and TRBJ1-3, with 7 bases matching TRBD1. This CDR3 is built from 14 residues. The junction had 5 bases not matched to a gene; V was cut back by 6 bases and J by 3 bases. DNA of the CDR3: TGTGCCAGCAGCGAAGACAGGGATGGAAACACCATATATTTT. This translates into CASSEDRDGNTIYF.

This clonotype appeared many times. The rearrangement links TRBV6-5 to TRBJ2-4; tentatively, D is TRBD2 (5 bases). CDR1 and CDR2 (germline): MNHEY, SVGAGI. The CDR3 runs to 16 residues. V was cut by 0 bases and J by 0 bases, with 9 bases left in between. The CDR3 nucleotides read TGTGCCAGCAGTTACTCCCCAGCGGTAGCCAAAAACATTCAGTACTTC. This gives the protein CASSYSPAVAKNIQYF.